Here is one TCR beta chain with its context. Its antigen remains unknown. The data originate from a study of T cell responses to AZD1222 COVID-19 vaccine. Sequencing used immunoSEQ multiplex PCR; TCRdb keeps in-frame clones, though not all of them. There are 150,000 to 200,000 clones in the sample; roughly 92% occur only once, and roughly 1.3% lies in the top ten. Findings of the study overall: Only after the peak T cell response were repertoires sampled.

V was trimmed by 5 bases and J by 3 bases, leaving 19 bases between them. From germline, CDR1 is MNHEY and CDR2 SMNVEV (reference sequence). This CDR3 contains 17 residues. The material sequenced was peripheral blood, taken 28 days after the second AZD1222 dose. The rearrangement uses TRBV27 and TRBJ1-4; maybe TRBD1 (5 bases). The receptor comes from an adult who received the AZD1222 COVID-19 vaccine. In DNA, the CDR3 is TGTGCCAGCAGTCCCCTGGGGACTTGGGAGGCTAATGAAAAACTGTTTTTT. It yields the protein CASSPLGTWEANEKLFF.